This T cell receptor (beta chain) is drawn from a study of T cell responses to AZD1222 COVID-19 vaccine. Assay: immunoSEQ multiplex PCR; the TCRdb copy retains only in-frame clones and omits some. The sample has around 150,000 clones, approximately 90% seen once. A remark on this clone: What it binds is unknown.

J was trimmed by 6 bases and V by 4 bases; bases with no gene match: 5. In germline, CDR1 is SNHLY, CDR2 FYNNEI. The CDR3 runs to 15 residues. The study's findings and limits: Nearly half of spike-specific TCRs reportedly go after variant regions that carry no mutations.

This rearrangement joins TRBV2 to TRBJ2-5, with 13 bases fitting TRBD2. The material was peripheral blood, obtained on day 0 of AZD1222 vaccination. The clonotype originates from an adult in good health. The CDR3 protein is CASSVGGLAGKTQYF. The DNA of the CDR3 is TGTGCCAGCAGTGTAGGGGGACTAGCGGGGAAGACCCAGTACTTC.